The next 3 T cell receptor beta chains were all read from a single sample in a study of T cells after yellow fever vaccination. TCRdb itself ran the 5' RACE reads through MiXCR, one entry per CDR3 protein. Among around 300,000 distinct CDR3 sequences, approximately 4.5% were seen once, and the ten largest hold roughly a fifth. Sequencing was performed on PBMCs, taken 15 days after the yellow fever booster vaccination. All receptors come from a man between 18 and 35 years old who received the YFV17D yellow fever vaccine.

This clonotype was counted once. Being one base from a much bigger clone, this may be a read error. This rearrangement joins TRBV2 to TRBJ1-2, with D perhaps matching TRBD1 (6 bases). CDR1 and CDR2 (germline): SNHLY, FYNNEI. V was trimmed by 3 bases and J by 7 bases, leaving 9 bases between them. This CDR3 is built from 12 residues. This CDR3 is CASSEGAGGYTF. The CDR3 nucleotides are TGTGCCAGCAGTGAGGGGGCCGGTGGCTACACCTTC.

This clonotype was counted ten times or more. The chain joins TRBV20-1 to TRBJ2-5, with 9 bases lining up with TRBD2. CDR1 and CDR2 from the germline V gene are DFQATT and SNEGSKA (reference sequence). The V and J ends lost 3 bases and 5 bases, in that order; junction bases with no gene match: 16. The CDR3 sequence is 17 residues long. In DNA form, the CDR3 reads TGCAGTGCTAGCCCCGAGTACCTGCGGGGGGGGCAGGAGACCCAGTACTTC. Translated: CSASPEYLRGGQETQYF.

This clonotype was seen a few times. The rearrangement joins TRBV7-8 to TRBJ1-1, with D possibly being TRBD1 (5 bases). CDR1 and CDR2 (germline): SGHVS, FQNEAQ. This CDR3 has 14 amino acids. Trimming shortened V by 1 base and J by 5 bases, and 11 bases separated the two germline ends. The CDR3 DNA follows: TGTGCCAGCAGCTTAGGCAGGGCTCGGACTGAAGCTTTCTTT. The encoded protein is CASSLGRARTEAFF.